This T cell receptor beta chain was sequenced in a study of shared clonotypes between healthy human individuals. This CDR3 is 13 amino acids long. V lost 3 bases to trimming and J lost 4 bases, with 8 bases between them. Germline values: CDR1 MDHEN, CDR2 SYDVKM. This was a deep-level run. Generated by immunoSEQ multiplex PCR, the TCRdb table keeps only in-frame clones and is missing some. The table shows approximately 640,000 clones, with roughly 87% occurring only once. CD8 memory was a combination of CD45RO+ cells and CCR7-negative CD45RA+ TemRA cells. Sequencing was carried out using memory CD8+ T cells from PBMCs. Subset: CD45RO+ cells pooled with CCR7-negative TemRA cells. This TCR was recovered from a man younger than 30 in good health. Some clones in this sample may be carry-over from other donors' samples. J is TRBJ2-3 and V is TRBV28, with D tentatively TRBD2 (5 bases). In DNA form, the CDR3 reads TGTGCCAGCAGTTTTCCGGAGGCAGATACGCAGTATTTT. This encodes CASSFPEADTQYF.